One and the same sample provided the 21 T cell receptor beta chains below, sequenced in a study of cytomegalovirus exposure and HLA in healthy donors. PCR employed 60 Vbeta and 13 Jbeta primers. TCRdb's table, derived via immunoSEQ multiplex PCR, lists solely in-frame clones and lacks some. The repertoire holds 210,000 or so clones, with 75% to 90% as singletons. The sample was PBMCs. The receptors originated from a man aged 25 to 45 in good health and CMV-seronegative.

This clone is a singleton in its sample. The J gene is TRBJ1-2, the V gene TRBV5-4; 9 nucleotides line up with TRBD1. This CDR3 has 15 amino acids. With V trimmed by 3 bases and J by 8 bases, 11 bases remained unmatched. Germline lookup yields CDR1 SGHNT and CDR2 YYREEE (reference sequence). The CDR3 loop reads CASSSQGAQVRGYTF. The CDR3 DNA follows: TGTGCCAGCAGCTCACAGGGGGCGCAAGTTCGGGGCTACACCTTC.

The chain joins TRBV29-1 to TRBJ2-4; 9 nucleotides agree with TRBD1. V lost 0 bases and J lost 0; bases outside the gene matches: 3. The germline V gene has CDR1 SQVTM and CDR2 ANQGSEA. CDR3 size: 16 residues. CDR3 region: CSVEEGQGLAKNIQYF. CDR3 nucleotides: TGCAGCGTTGAAGAGGGACAGGGTTTAGCCAAAAACATTCAGTACTTC.

The genes are TRBV11-2 and TRBJ2-2, with D uncertain. The length of the CDR3 is 13 residues. Germline V gene sequence: CDR1 SGHAT, CDR2 FQNNGV. Between the trimmed V and J ends, which lost 1 base and 7 bases, there was a span of 7 bases. The CDR3 here is CASSLVVGGELFF. DNA for the CDR3: TGTGCCAGCAGCTTAGTCGTCGGCGGGGAGCTGTTTTTT.

This chain joins TRBV7-9 and TRBJ2-1, with 8 bases aligning to TRBD2. The CDR3 spans 16 residues. Per the germline V gene, CDR1 is SEHNR and CDR2 is FQNEAQ (reference sequence). The V gene end was trimmed by 1 base and the J gene end by 4 bases; junction bases not matched to a gene: 6. This CDR3 is CASSLEAGGAYNEQFF. The CDR3 DNA reads as TGTGCCAGCAGCTTAGAGGCGGGGGGAGCGTACAATGAGCAGTTCTTC.

V is TRBV5-1 and J is TRBJ2-3, with 16 bases lining up with TRBD2. Germline V CDR1 and CDR2: SGHRS, YFSETQ. CDR3 length: 24 amino acids. The junction had 24 bases not matched to a gene; V was cut back by 4 bases and J by 1 base. The DNA of the CDR3 is TGCGCCAGCAGCAGGGGACTAGCGGGGGGGGCGTCAGATCCCCTACATCCGGGCACAGATACGCAGTATTTT. Its protein product is CASSRGLAGGASDPLHPGTDTQYF.

This clone was seen once. The chain recombines TRBV4-3 with TRBJ1-5; unclear D gene. The CDR3 runs to 15 residues. Per the germline V gene, CDR1 is LGHNA and CDR2 is YSLEER. V was shortened by 0 bases and J by 7 bases, with 13 bases between the two germline ends. The chain's CDR3 is CASSQDLGEGQPQHF. The DNA of the CDR3 is TGCGCCAGCAGCCAAGATCTCGGGGAAGGCCAGCCCCAGCATTTT.

V gene TRBV30 combines with J gene TRBJ1-1, with D possibly TRBD1 on 5 matching bases. Looked up from germline, CDR1 is GTSNPN and CDR2 is SVGIG (reference sequence). Trimming cost V 4 bases and J 4 bases, with 16 bases left between them. This CDR3 comprises 14 residues. The CDR3 reads CAWTATSGGTEAFF. As DNA, the CDR3 is TGTGCCTGGACCGCAACCTCCGGGGGCACTGAAGCTTTCTTT.

This chain connects TRBV9 to TRBJ2-3; 7 positions match TRBD1. This CDR3 spans 12 amino acids. Unmatched junction bases numbered 10, after V lost 3 bases and J lost 15 bases. Per germline, CDR1 SGDLS and CDR2 YYNGEE. The DNA for the CDR3 is TGTGCCAGCAGCGCACAGGGGCCCATGGTCTATTTT. Encoded protein: CASSAQGPMVYF.

This chain joins TRBV10-3 and TRBJ2-5, with 11 bases identical to TRBD1. Germline CDR1 and CDR2: ENHRY and SYGVKD. This CDR3 comprises 17 residues. Losses at the gene ends were 2 bases for V and 4 bases for J; bases not matched to a gene: 9. As DNA, the CDR3 is TGTGCCATCAGTGAGACGGACAGGGGGCGAAAGGGAGAGACCCAGTACTTC. Its protein product is CAISETDRGRKGETQYF.

The V call is TRBV4-1, the J call TRBJ2-1; D is perhaps TRBD2 (5 bases). V was trimmed by 2 bases and J by 7 bases, leaving 12 bases between them. Germline CDR1 reads MGHRA; CDR2 reads YSYEKL. This CDR3 has 14 residues. CDR3 coding DNA: TGCGCCAGCAGCCAACCTAGCATTCTGAATGAGCAGTTCTTC. As protein: CASSQPSILNEQFF.

The chain recombines TRBV6-5 with TRBJ2-2, with 8 positions matching TRBD1. The CDR3 covers 15 residues. Germline-derived CDR1 and CDR2 are MNHEY and SVGAGI. V shed 3 bases, J shed 7 bases, and the junction held 7 bases outside the gene matches. The CDR3 protein is CASSYSRQGIGELFF. CDR3 in DNA: TGTGCCAGCAGTTATTCTCGACAGGGGATCGGGGAGCTGTTTTTT.

The V and J genes are TRBV19 and TRBJ1-2; the D gene is possibly TRBD1 (5 bases). Germline V gene sequence: CDR1 LNHDA, CDR2 SQIVND (reference sequence). The CDR3 is 13 amino acids. The V and J ends lost 3 bases and 2 bases respectively, with 7 bases between them. Written as DNA, the CDR3 is TGTGCCAGTAGTATCGGGGGGAACTATGGCTACACCTTC. It is translated as CASSIGGNYGYTF.

The genes are TRBV13 and TRBJ2-1; TRBD1 might be the D (5 bases). V was shortened by 3 bases and J by 0 bases, with 9 bases between the two germline ends. The V gene's germline CDR1 is PRHDT and CDR2 FYEKMQ (reference sequence). The CDR3 runs 15 residues. The CDR3 DNA sequence: TGTGCCAGCAGCTTTTTGGACACCTCCTACAATGAGCAGTTCTTC. Protein: CASSFLDTSYNEQFF. Looking up the rest from reference TRBV13 and TRBJ2-1 gives the full variable domain: AAGVIQSPRHLIKEKRETATLKCYPIPRHDTVYWYQQGPGQDPQFLISFYEKMQSDKGSIPDRFSAQQFSDYHSELNMSSLELGDSALYFCASSFLDTSYNEQFFGPGTRLTVL.

The genes are TRBV5-8 and TRBJ1-6; 7 bases fit TRBD1. This CDR3 has 16 residues. The V segment lost 2 bases and the J segment 2 bases; nucleotides outside the gene matches: 4. Germline CDR1 is SGHTS and CDR2 is YDEGEE. The CDR3 sequence is CASSFNQGAYNSPLHF. In nucleotides, the CDR3 is TGTGCCAGCAGCTTTAATCAGGGGGCCTATAATTCACCCCTCCACTTT.

This clone was counted once. This chain connects TRBV7-9 to TRBJ2-1, with 15 bases aligning to TRBD2. The CDR3 length is 14 residues. V dropped 4 bases and J dropped 9; count of bases not matched to a gene: 1. The V gene's germline CDR1 is SEHNR and CDR2 FQNEAQ (reference sequence). CDR3 in DNA: TGTGCCAGCAGCTCGGGACTAGCGGGAGGTGAGCAGTTCTTC. Translation: CASSSGLAGGEQFF.

The chain carries TRBV5-4 and TRBJ2-5; 9 bases match TRBD2. V shed 1 base and J 3 bases; nucleotides not matched to a gene: 4. Per germline, CDR1 SGHNT and CDR2 YYREEE (reference sequence). This CDR3 spans 15 amino acids. CDR3 nucleotide sequence: TGTGCCAGCAGCTTGCTAGCGGGGTTAAAAGAGACCCAGTACTTC. It is translated as CASSLLAGLKETQYF.

This clone was seen a few times. The chain is built from TRBV19 and TRBJ1-5; the D gene is possibly TRBD1 (6 bases). This CDR3 comprises 14 residues. Looked up from germline, CDR1 is LNHDA and CDR2 is SQIVND (reference sequence). The ends were cut back, 7 bases at V and 0 bases at J, with 10 bases in the middle. CDR3 nucleotides: TGTGCCAGTAAGGGGGAGGGTAGCAATCAGCCCCAGCATTTT. Protein: CASKGEGSNQPQHF.

CDR3 bases: TGTGCCAGCAGCCCCCGGTCGGACTCGAGTCTCGACGAGCAGTACTTC. It translates to CASSPRSDSSLDEQYF. The chain uses TRBV7-9 and TRBJ2-5; tentatively, D is TRBD2 (5 bases). TRBJ2-7 matches the DNA end more closely, so the J call is doubtful. This CDR3 has 16 residues. Germline CDR1 and CDR2: SEHNR and FQNEAQ (reference sequence).

This sequence joins TRBV27 and TRBJ2-5; 8 bases fit TRBD1. The V segment lost 3 bases and the J segment 4 bases; nucleotides outside the gene matches: 7. CDR1 and CDR2 from the germline V gene are MNHEY and SMNVEV (reference sequence). The CDR3 totals 15 residues. CDR3 nucleotides: TGTGCCAGCAGTTTTAGGACAGGGACGAGAGAGACCCAGTACTTC. It translates to CASSFRTGTRETQYF.

The J gene is TRBJ2-3, the V gene TRBV4-3; D not resolved. V lost 0 bases, J lost 4 bases, and 8 bases lay in between. The CDR3 length is 14 residues. Germline lookup yields CDR1 LGHNA and CDR2 YSLEER. As DNA, the CDR3 is TGCGCCAGCAGCCAAGAATATAATTCAGATACGCAGTATTTT. This codes for CASSQEYNSDTQYF.

The chain couples TRBV5-1 to TRBJ1-1, with TRBD1 identical over 10 bases. Per the germline V gene, CDR1 is SGHRS and CDR2 is YFSETQ. Trimming took 3 bases from V and 4 from J; bases not matched to a gene: 3. The CDR3 contains 14 residues. CDR3 sequence (DNA): TGCGCCAGCAGCTGGGACAGGGGTGCCACTGAAGCTTTCTTT. It codes for CASSWDRGATEAFF.